This T cell receptor beta chain was retrieved from a study of radiotherapy plus CTLA-4 blockade in lung cancer. Study observations and caveats: TCR clones from tumors expanded in blood after radiotherapy plus ipilimumab.

Some clones are missing from TCRdb's copy, which holds only in-frame ones; the method was immunoSEQ multiplex PCR. The sample has tens of thousands of clones; roughly 87% are singletons. Remarks on this clone: The antigen remains undetermined.

J was trimmed by 3 bases and V by 4 bases; bases with no gene match: 4. This CDR3 has 13 amino acids. Germline V lookup: CDR1 SGHTS, CDR2 YDEGEE. Material: peripheral blood, obtained from a patient treated with radiotherapy plus ipilimumab. J is TRBJ2-7 and V is TRBV5-8, with 7 bases that match TRBD1. This receptor was taken from a human donor with non-small cell lung cancer that progressed on radiotherapy plus ipilimumab. As DNA, the CDR3 is TGTGCCAGCAGCACTTACAGGGGCTACGAGCAGTACTTC. Translation gives CASSTYRGYEQYF.